This TCR beta chain is from a study of T cell clones after liver transplantation. Study-level background: Post-transplant blood was tracked for graft-donor-reactive T cell clones identified in a pre-transplant mixed lymphocyte reaction.

The germline gives CDR1 SGHRS, CDR2 YFSETQ. The CDR3 contains 14 residues. The ends were cut back, 3 bases at V and 1 base at J, with 10 bases in the middle. Notes on the study in general: The donor-reactive repertoire was only partly measurable in a couple of subjects, lacking donor cells. Post-transplant time points were not standardized, so conclusions are preliminary.

A remark on this clone: Its antigen is not known.

Data came from immunoSEQ multiplex PCR; TCRdb stores just in-frame clones and leaves some out. In the table there are roughly 49,000 clones, approximately 71% of which are singletons. The receptor comes from a human patient who received a liver transplant. These T cells may partly come from the graft donor. Sequenced material: CD4+ T cells from blood, taken approximately 54 months after liver transplant. The rearrangement uses TRBV5-1 and TRBJ1-1, with D possibly being TRBD1 (5 bases). Here the CDR3 DNA reads TGCGCCAGCAGCTCCTTTCAGGGGAACACTGAAGCTTTCTTT. Protein sequence: CASSSFQGNTEAFF. The variable domain in full, completed from reference TRBV5-1 and TRBJ1-1, reads KAGVTQTPRYLIKTRGQQVTLSCSPISGHRSVSWYQQTPGQGLQFLFEYFSETQRNKGNFPGRFSGRQFSNSRSEMNVSTLELGDSALYLCASSSFQGNTEAFFGQGTRLTVV.